This T cell receptor (beta chain) is drawn from a study of OX40 agonist ivuxolimab in advanced cancers. Study-wide context: Ivuxolimab, which is an agonistic anti-OX40 (CD134) antibody, was administered to the patients. Findings of the study overall: Low normalized T-cell clonal expansion was also seen in some nonresponders.

It was autoimmune disease history or systemic immunosuppression that excluded patients. In regard to this clone: Its antigen remains unknown.

There are 15 residues in the CDR3. The V gene lost 5 bases and the J gene lost 0 bases, with 11 bases spanning the gap. CDR1 MNHEY and CDR2 SMNVEV come from the germline V gene (reference sequence). TCRdb's copy holds only in-frame clones and misses some; the assay was immunoSEQ multiplex PCR. The sample holds fewer than 20,000 clones, around 80% seen once. The clonotype was recovered from an adult with an advanced solid tumor such as melanoma, head and neck, liver or kidney cancer. Sequenced here: CD4+ or CD8+ T cells sorted from blood, sampled in a trial of the OX40 agonist ivuxolimab. This chain joins TRBV27 and TRBJ1-5, with a weak D call TRBD1 (5 bases). This CDR3 reads CASSRTGYSNQPQHF. The CDR3 nucleotides read TGTGCCAGCAGTAGAACAGGTTATAGCAATCAGCCCCAGCATTTT.